Below are 10 T cell receptor beta chains sequenced from a single sample in a study of T cell repertoires in cytomegalovirus infection. Their cognate antigens are unknown. TCRdb fed the reads into MiXCR, producing one record per CDR3 protein. The sample has roughly 920,000 distinct CDR3 sequences; roughly 31% are singletons. The sample was cultured CD8+ T cells from PBMCs, taken from culture after CMV antigen stimulation. All receptors come from a human donor in good health (CMV status not recorded). Some clones in this sample may be carry-over from other donors' samples.

This clonotype was counted a few times. V and J are TRBV19 and TRBJ2-7, with D uncertain. CDR3 length: 13 residues. Germline assignment: CDR1 LNHDA and CDR2 SQIVND (reference sequence). The ends were cut back, 6 bases at V and 3 bases at J, with 12 bases in the middle. Here the CDR3 reads CASRLDQHYEQYF. The DNA for the CDR3 is TGTGCCAGTAGACTGGACCAGCACTACGAGCAGTACTTC.

This clonotype was recorded a few times. J is TRBJ2-3 and V is TRBV19, with 9 bases lining up with TRBD2. This CDR3 has 18 residues. The trim removed 2 bases at V and 1 base at J, leaving 10 bases unmatched. CDR1 LNHDA and CDR2 SQIVND come from the germline V gene (reference sequence). The DNA of the CDR3 is TGTGCCAGTAGTATATGGAGCGGGGGGACCGGGGGCACAGATACGCAGTATTTT. It codes for CASSIWSGGTGGTDTQYF.

For the CDR3, the DNA is TGCAGCGTTCTAATAGGGGACAGCATAGAAGCTTTCTTT. This translates into CSVLIGDSIEAFF. This chain links TRBV29-1 with TRBJ1-1, with 7 bases lining up with TRBD1. This CDR3 comprises 13 residues. Germline values: CDR1 SQVTM, CDR2 ANQGSEA. Unmatched junction bases numbered 11, after V lost 5 bases and J lost 8 bases. Complete variable domain (other parts from reference TRBV29-1 and TRBJ1-1): SAVISQKPSRDICQRGTSLTIQCQVDSQVTMMFWYRQQPGQSLTLIATANQGSEATYESGFVIDKFPISRPNLTFSTLTVSNMSPEDSSIYLCSVLIGDSIEAFFGQGTRLTVV.

The rearrangement links TRBV7-9 to TRBJ2-7, with 7 bases aligning to TRBD2. The V segment lost 2 bases and the J segment 3 bases; nucleotides outside the gene matches: 7. From germline, CDR1 is SEHNR and CDR2 FQNEAQ (reference sequence). This CDR3 is 15 amino acids long. The CDR3 reads CASSLYPGGNYEQYF. DNA of the CDR3: TGTGCCAGCAGCTTATACCCGGGGGGAAACTACGAGCAGTACTTC. The full variable domain, in which reference TRBV7-9 and TRBJ2-7 provide the parts outside the CDR3, is DTGVSQNPRHKITKRGQNVTFRCDPISEHNRLYWYRQTLGQGPEFLTYFQNEAQLEKSRLLSDRFSAERPKGSFSTLEIQRTEQGDSAMYLCASSLYPGGNYEQYFGPGTRLTVT.

The J gene is TRBJ1-2, the V gene TRBV12-3 or TRBV12-4; D ambiguous. This CDR3 is built from 13 residues. V was cut by 5 bases and J by 6 bases, with 13 bases left in between. The CDR3 reads CASSPGPAHGYTF. CDR3 bases: TGTGCCAGCAGTCCCGGACCGGCCCATGGCTACACCTTC.

Points on this clonotype: A read error may account for a junction end that differs from germline. The rearrangement uses TRBV5-6 and TRBJ2-7; no clear D gene. Germline V gene sequence: CDR1 SGHDT, CDR2 YYEEEE. The CDR3 totals 12 residues. The CDR3 DNA reads TGTGCCAGCAGATTGGTCTCCTACGAGCAGTACTTC. Protein: CASRLVSYEQYF.

This clonotype was counted a few times. The chain carries TRBV5-4 and TRBJ1-6; 8 bases are shared with TRBD1. CDR3 length: 14 amino acids. CDR1 is SGHNT and CDR2 is YYREEE in the germline V gene (reference sequence). With V trimmed by 4 bases and J by 8 bases, 5 bases remained unmatched. CDR3 nucleotide sequence: TGTGCCAGCAGCGGGACAGGAGAATATTCACCCCTCCACTTT. This sequence encodes CASSGTGEYSPLHF.

Ten or more counts support this clonotype. This chain joins TRBV6-1 and TRBJ2-2; D perhaps matches TRBD1 (6 bases). From germline, CDR1 is MNHNS and CDR2 SASEGT. The CDR3 contains 13 residues. Trimming stripped 6 bases from V and 6 bases from J, with 11 bases between. The CDR3 region has the DNA TGTGCCAGCAGGCTAACAGGGTCCGGGGAGCTGTTTTTT. Its protein product is CASRLTGSGELFF.

The chain carries TRBV7-6 and TRBJ2-5; 8 bases fit TRBD2. Germline CDR1 and CDR2: SGHVS and FNYEAQ. Germline trimming cut 0 bases from V and 1 base from J; bases unmatched to any gene: 7. This CDR3 is built from 17 residues. The CDR3 region is CASSLAGSGGIQETQYF. The CDR3, as DNA: TGTGCCAGCAGCTTAGCTGGGAGCGGGGGAATCCAAGAGACCCAGTACTTC.

In its sample, this clonotype was seen a few times. The chain employs TRBV12-3 or TRBV12-4 and TRBJ2-5; 7 bases align to TRBD1. The CDR3 runs to 14 residues. V gave up 6 bases and J gave up 3 bases; unmatched junction bases: 7. CDR3 coding DNA: TGTGCCAGCAGCCGGGGACAGACTAAAGAGACCCAGTACTTC. It codes for CASSRGQTKETQYF.